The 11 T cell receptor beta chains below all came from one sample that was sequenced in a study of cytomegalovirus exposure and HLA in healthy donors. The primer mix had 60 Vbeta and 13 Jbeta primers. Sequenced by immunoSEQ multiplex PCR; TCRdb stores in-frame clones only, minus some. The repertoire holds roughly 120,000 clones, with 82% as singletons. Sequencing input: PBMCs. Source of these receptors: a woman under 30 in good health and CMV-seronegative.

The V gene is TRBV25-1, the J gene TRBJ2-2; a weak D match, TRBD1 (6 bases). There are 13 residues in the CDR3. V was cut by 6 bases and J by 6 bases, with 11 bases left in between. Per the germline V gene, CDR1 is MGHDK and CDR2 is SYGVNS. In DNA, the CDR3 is TGTGCCAGCAGGCGCCAGGGGTCCGGGGAGCTGTTTTTT. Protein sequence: CASRRQGSGELFF.

CDR3 DNA: TGTGCCAGTAAGACGGGAAACCATCAGCCCCAGCATTTT. Its translation: CASKTGNHQPQHF. The rearrangement joins TRBV19 to TRBJ1-5; unclear D gene. The germline V gene has CDR1 LNHDA and CDR2 SQIVND (reference sequence). The CDR3 runs 13 residues. V was shortened by 7 bases and J by 5 bases, with 12 bases between the two germline ends. Supplemented by reference TRBV19 and TRBJ1-5, the full variable domain reads DGGITQSPKYLFRKEGQNVTLSCEQNLNHDAMYWYRQDPGQGLRLIYYSQIVNDFQKGDIAEGYSVSREKKESFPLTVTSAQKNPTAFYLCASKTGNHQPQHFGDGTRLSIL.

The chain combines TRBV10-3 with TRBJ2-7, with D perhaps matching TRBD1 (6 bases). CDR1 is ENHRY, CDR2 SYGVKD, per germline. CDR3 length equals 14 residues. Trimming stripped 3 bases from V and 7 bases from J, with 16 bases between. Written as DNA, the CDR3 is TGTGCCATCAGTGACTCCCCCTTGAGGGGGGAGCAGTACTTC. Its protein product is CAISDSPLRGEQYF.

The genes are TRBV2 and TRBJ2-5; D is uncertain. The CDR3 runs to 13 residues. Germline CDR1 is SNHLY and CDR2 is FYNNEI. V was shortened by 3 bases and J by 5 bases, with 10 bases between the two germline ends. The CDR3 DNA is TGTGCCAGCAGTGATTTGGCGGCGGAGACCCAGTACTTC. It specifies CASSDLAAETQYF.

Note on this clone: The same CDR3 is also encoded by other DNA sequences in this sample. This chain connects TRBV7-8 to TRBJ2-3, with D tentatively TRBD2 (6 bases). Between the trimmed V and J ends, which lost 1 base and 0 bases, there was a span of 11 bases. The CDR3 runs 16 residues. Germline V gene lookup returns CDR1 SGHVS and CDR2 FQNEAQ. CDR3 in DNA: TGTGCCAGCAGCTTAGGACTAGAAACTAGCACAGATACGCAGTATTTT. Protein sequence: CASSLGLETSTDTQYF.

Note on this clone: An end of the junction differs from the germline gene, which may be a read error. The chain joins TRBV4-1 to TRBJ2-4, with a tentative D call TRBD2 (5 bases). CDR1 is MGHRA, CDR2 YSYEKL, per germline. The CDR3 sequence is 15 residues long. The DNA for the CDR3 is TGCGCCAGCAGCCAACAGAGTCTAGCCAAAAACAGTCAGTACTTC. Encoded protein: CASSQQSLAKNSQYF.

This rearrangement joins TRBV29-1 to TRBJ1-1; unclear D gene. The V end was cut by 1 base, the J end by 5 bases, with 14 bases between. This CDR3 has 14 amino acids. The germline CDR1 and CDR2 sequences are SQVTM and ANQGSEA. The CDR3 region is CSVEGDKFGTEAFF. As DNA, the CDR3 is TGCAGCGTTGAAGGCGACAAGTTTGGGACTGAAGCTTTCTTT.

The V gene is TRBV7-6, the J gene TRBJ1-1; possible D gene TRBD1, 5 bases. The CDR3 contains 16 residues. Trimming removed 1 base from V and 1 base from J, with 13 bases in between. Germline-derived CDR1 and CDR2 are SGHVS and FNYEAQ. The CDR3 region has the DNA TGTGCCAGCAGCTTAGGACAGACAACTCCGAACACTGAAGCTTTCTTT. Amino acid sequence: CASSLGQTTPNTEAFF.

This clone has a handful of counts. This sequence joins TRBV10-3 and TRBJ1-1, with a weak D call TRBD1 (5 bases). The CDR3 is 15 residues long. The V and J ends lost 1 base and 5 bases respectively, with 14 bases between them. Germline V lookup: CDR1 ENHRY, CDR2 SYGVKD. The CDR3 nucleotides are TGTGCCATCAGTGAGTGGTTGCGGGGGTCTACTGAAGCTTTCTTT. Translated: CAISEWLRGSTEAFF.

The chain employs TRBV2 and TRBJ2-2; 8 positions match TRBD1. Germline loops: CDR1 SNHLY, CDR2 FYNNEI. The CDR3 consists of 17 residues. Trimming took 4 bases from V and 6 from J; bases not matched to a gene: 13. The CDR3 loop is CASSARQGIGSAGELFF. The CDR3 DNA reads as TGTGCCAGCAGTGCGAGACAGGGGATAGGATCCGCCGGGGAGCTGTTTTTT. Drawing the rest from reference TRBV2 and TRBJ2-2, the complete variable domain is EPEVTQTPSHQVTQMGQEVILRCVPISNHLYFYWYRQILGQKVEFLVSFYNNEISEKSEIFDDQFSVERPDGSNFTLKIRSTKLEDSAMYFCASSARQGIGSAGELFFGEGSRLTVL.

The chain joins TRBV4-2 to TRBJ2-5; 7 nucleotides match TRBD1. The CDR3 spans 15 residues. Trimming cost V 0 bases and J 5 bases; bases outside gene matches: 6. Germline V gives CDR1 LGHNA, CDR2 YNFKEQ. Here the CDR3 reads CASSQEKGAVETQYF. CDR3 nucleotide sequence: TGTGCCAGCAGCCAAGAAAAGGGGGCGGTGGAGACCCAGTACTTC.